This record covers a single T cell receptor (beta chain). The antigen remains unidentified. At one boundary the junction diverges from the germline segment, which might be a read error. Assay: immunoSEQ multiplex PCR; the TCRdb copy retains only in-frame clones and omits some. The sample records tens of thousands of clones, about 72% being singletons. Chemo-refractory metastatic non-small-cell lung cancer patients were treated with focal radiation plus CTLA-4 blockade with ipilimumab. This record comes from a study of radiotherapy plus CTLA-4 blockade in lung cancer. Broader study findings: Response, reportedly, was best predicted by interferon-beta along with early blood T cell clone dynamics.

The clonotype originates from a human donor with non-small cell lung cancer who had a complete response to radiotherapy plus ipilimumab. Sequenced here: peripheral blood, sampled from a patient treated with radiotherapy plus ipilimumab.

DNA of the CDR3: TGTGCTAGCAGCGTCGACAGGGGGCTGGTCCCCGGGGAGCTGTTTTTT. Translation: CASSVDRGLVPGELFF. The chain uses TRBV7-7 and TRBJ2-2; 10 bases are a match to TRBD1. The CDR3 is 16 residues long. Germline V lookup: CDR1 SSHAT, CDR2 FNYEAQ (reference sequence).